The 2 T cell receptor beta chains below all came from one sample that was sequenced in a study of CD8 T cells in ankylosing spondylitis. TCRdb re-derived calls from the 5' RACE reads in MiXCR, one entry per CDR3 protein. The sample holds about 240,000 distinct CDR3 sequences, over 8.5% seen once. Sample: blood, either unsorted or a sorted T cell fraction (not recorded which). The receptor set was obtained from a male donor with ankylosing spondylitis or in good health (not recorded which).

The chain recombines TRBV7-9 with TRBJ1-4, with 7 bases fitting TRBD1. V was pared by 2 bases and J by 6 bases, with 3 bases of the junction left unmatched. CDR1 and CDR2 (germline): SEHNR, FQNEAQ (reference sequence). The CDR3 consists of 14 residues. The CDR3 nucleotides are TGTGCCAGCAGCTTACGACAGGGTTATGAAAAACTGTTTTTT. Its protein product is CASSLRQGYEKLFF.

This clonotype has at least ten counts. This sequence joins TRBV5-8 and TRBJ2-2; 10 bases map to TRBD1. Germline values: CDR1 SGHTS, CDR2 YDEGEE. The ends lost 5 bases at V and 4 bases at J; junction bases unmatched: 5. This CDR3 is built from 15 residues. In DNA, the CDR3 is TGTGCCAGCAGTCGACAGGGGGCAGGCACCGGGGAGCTGTTTTTT. It translates to CASSRQGAGTGELFF.